This T cell receptor (beta chain) was identified in a study of PD-L1 blockade in urothelial cancer (dated by TCRdb to about 2017). Background on the whole study: All patients started therapy around 2014 and received atezolizumab 1,200 mg intravenously every 3 weeks. Twenty-five of 29 patients were males with bladder-origin urothelial cancer, and about 60% of the 29 reported a prior smoking history. An ECOG performance status of 0 or 1 was recorded for the patients, and 0 to 3 prior chemotherapy regimens had been received by the patients. Blood samples were analyzed at two time points: 3 weeks after treatment start (second dose) and 6 weeks after treatment start. Blood samples yielded a median of around 150,000 T cells and around 80,000 unique TCRs, with median clonality around 0.084. An exploratory multi-omic analysis was conducted of the somatic, immune and clinical correlates of response to PD-L1 blockade with atezolizumab in urothelial cancer. Pretreatment tumor samples and matched peripheral blood, collected serially before and after atezolizumab treatment, underwent TCR sequencing. Progression-free survival longer than 6 months counted as durable clinical benefit, and TCR features were additionally tested against both progression-free and overall survival. In the same patients, pretreatment tumors underwent whole exome sequencing and RNA sequencing in addition to TCR sequencing. Ten or so patients reached durable clinical benefit, while 20 patients did not. Just over 28 patients had pretreatment blood TCR-seq, approximately 24 had at least one posttreatment blood collection, and approximately 24 had tumor TCR-seq. Study-level results and caveats: Patients with durable benefit showed greater expansion of tumor-associated TCR clones in peripheral blood 3 weeks after starting treatment (n of about 20, p = 0.022). Improved progression-free and overall survival was found to be associated with pretreatment peripheral blood TCR clonality below the median. Small sample size (n ≈ 29) and many exploratory analyses mean the results are intended to be hypothesis-generating.

As to this clone: The antigen it binds to is not known. The input lacks base qualities; no much larger clone sits a single base away.

V sheds 2 bases and J sheds 3 bases, leaving 9 bases between their ends. The CDR3 runs 13 amino acids, cysteine and phenylalanine included. Solely the CDR3 DNA is kept, with 39 bases framed from the first base. CDR1 and CDR2 were assigned from the germline V gene as SGHRS and YFSETQ. Synthetic TCR analog templates were spiked into each PCR so that absolute template abundance could be estimated from read counts. The immunoSEQ assay was used to amplify TCRbeta CDR3 regions from genomic DNA with bias-controlled V and J gene primers. Sequencing of rearranged TCRbeta segments was performed at approximately 20X coverage. From the authors' description of their analysis: Clustering was used to correct sequencing errors, and CDR3s were annotated against IMGT to assign V, D and J genes. Only productive TCRbeta rearrangements were used in downstream analyses, excluding out-of-frame or stop-codon sequences. Clonality was calculated as one minus the Shannon entropy normalized by the log of the number of unique productive sequences. Clones differing between time points or between blood and tumor were identified by Fisher's exact test with Benjamini-Hochberg correction at adjusted p below 0.01. Here the immuneACCESS table is served through TCRdb, limited to in-frame sequences with V and J called. Missing clones are a known gap in these copies; in checked studies unresolved V genes cover under half, and the rest lacks a known reason. V and J calls and clone size come straight from that table; D and trimming were deduced from the DNA. The sample table shows 75,000 to 90,000 clones, and over 80% are seen once. The top ten clonotypes cover more than 9% of the sample.

The cohort included roughly 30 patients with locally advanced or metastatic urothelial carcinoma who were treated at Memorial Sloan Kettering on a trial protocol. Peripheral blood mononuclear cells were collected pretreatment and during treatment, at between 1 and 8 total time points per patient. The Qiagen DNeasy Blood extraction kit was used to purify genomic DNA from total PBMCs and tumor samples. PBMCs were collected pretreatment and during treatment, and were isolated and stored as previously described. The source material was PBMCs, sampled around atezolizumab (anti-PD-L1) treatment. This sequence was found in a man aged 70-80 years with urothelial cancer. The chain is encoded by TRBV5-1 joined to TRBJ2-7; D gene: possibly TRBD1, on 6 matching bases. The CDR3 here reads CASSLQGYYEQYF. The DNA reads TGCGCCAGCAGCTTACAGGGTTACTACGAGCAGTACTTC.